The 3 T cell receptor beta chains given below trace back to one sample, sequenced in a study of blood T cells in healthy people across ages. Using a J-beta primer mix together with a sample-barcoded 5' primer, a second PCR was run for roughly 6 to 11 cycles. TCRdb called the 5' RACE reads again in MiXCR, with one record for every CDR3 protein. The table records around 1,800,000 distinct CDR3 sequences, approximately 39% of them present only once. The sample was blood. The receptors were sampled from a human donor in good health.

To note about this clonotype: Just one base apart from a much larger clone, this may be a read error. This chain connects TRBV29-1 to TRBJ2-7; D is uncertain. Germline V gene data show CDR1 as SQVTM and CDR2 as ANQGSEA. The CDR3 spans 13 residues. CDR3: CSVEVPSSYGQYF. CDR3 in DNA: TGCAGCGTTGAGGTCCCCTCCTCCTACGGGCAGTACTTC.

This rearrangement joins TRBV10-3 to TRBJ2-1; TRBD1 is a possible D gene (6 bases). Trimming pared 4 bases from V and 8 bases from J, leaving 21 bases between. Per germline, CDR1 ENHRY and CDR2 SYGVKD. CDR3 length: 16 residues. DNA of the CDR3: TGTGCCATCAGTGGGTTCGTGGACAGCGGTGTGGATGAGCAGTTCTTC. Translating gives CAISGFVDSGVDEQFF.

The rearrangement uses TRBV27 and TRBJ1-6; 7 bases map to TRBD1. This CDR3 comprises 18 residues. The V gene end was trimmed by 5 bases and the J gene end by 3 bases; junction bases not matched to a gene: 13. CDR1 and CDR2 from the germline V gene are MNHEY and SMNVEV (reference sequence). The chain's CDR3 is CASSPRGGGAVYNSPLHF. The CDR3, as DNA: TGTGCCAGCAGTCCCCGAGGGGGCGGGGCGGTCTATAATTCACCCCTCCACTTT.